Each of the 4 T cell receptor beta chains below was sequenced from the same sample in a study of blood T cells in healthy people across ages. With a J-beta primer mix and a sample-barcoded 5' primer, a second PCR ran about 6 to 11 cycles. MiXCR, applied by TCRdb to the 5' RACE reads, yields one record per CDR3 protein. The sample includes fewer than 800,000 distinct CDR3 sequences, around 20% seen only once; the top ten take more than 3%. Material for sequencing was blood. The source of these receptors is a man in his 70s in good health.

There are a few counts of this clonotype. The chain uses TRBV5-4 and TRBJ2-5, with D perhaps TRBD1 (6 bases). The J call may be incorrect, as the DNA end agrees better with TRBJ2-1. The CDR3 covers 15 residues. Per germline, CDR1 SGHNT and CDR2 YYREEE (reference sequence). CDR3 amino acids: CASSEAGTRRNEQFF. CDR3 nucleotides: TGTGCCAGCAGCGAAGCCGGGACACGTCGGAATGAGCAGTTCTTC.

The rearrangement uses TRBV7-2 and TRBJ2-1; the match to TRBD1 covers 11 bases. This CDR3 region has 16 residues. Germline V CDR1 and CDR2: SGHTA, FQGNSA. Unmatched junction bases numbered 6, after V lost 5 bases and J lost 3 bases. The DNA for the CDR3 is TGTGCCAGCAGCGACGGGACAGGGGGAGACTACAATGAGCAGTTCTTC. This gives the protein CASSDGTGGDYNEQFF.

Written as DNA, the CDR3 is TGCAGTGCTAGAGCCGGGGTCGGAGGTGACACAGATACGCAGTATTTT. Its protein product is CSARAGVGGDTDTQYF. The genes are TRBV20-1 and TRBJ2-3; tentative D call: TRBD2 (5 bases). V lost 1 base and J 2 bases, leaving 16 bases between the germline ends. The CDR3 has 16 amino acids. Germline lookup yields CDR1 DFQATT and CDR2 SNEGSKA (reference sequence).

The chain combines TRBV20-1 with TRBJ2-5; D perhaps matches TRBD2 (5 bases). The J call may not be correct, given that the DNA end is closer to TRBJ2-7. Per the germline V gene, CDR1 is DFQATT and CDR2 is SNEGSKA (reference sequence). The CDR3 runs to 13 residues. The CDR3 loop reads CSARSGNRDEQYF. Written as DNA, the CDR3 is TGCAGTGCTAGATCCGGGAATCGGGACGAGCAGTACTTC.